Below are 5 T cell receptor beta chains sequenced from a single sample in a study of blood T cell repertoires in COVID-19. TCRdb's copy holds only in-frame clones and misses some; the assay was immunoSEQ multiplex PCR. The repertoire holds about 150,000 clones, with around 85% as singletons. Material for sequencing was peripheral blood. The receptors originated from a man in his sixties with COVID-19, enrolled during active disease.

This clone was counted only a few times. The rearrangement joins TRBV30 to TRBJ1-6, with a weak D call TRBD1 (5 bases). In germline, CDR1 is GTSNPN, CDR2 SVGIG (reference sequence). V was cut by 0 bases and J by 6 bases, with 15 bases left in between. This CDR3 contains 16 residues. As DNA, the CDR3 is TGTGCCTGGAGTGTACTGGACATGAAGAGTAATTCACCCCTCCACTTT. It yields the protein CAWSVLDMKSNSPLHF.

V usage is TRBV7-2 and J usage is TRBJ2-1, with TRBD1 matching 7 bases. The CDR3 is 15 residues long. V dropped 4 bases and J dropped 7; count of bases not matched to a gene: 10. Germline CDR1 and CDR2: SGHTA and FQGNSA. The CDR3 nucleotides read TGTGCCAGCAGCTACGTTCAGACAGGGCCTAATGAGCAGTTCTTC. Translated: CASSYVQTGPNEQFF.

V gene TRBV4-1 combines with J gene TRBJ1-2; no clear D. V lost 1 base, J lost 0 bases, and 9 bases lay in between. The CDR3 is 15 amino acids. Germline V lookup: CDR1 MGHRA, CDR2 YSYEKL. CDR3 nucleotides: TGCGCCAGCAGCCAAGCGCACTTAGCTAACTATGGCTACACCTTC. It codes for CASSQAHLANYGYTF.

CDR3 residues: CASSVSLNSPLHF. CDR3 nucleotide sequence: TGTGCCAGCAGCGTTTCCCTAAATTCACCCCTCCACTTT. The genes are TRBV9 and TRBJ1-6; D is unresolved. Per germline, CDR1 SGDLS and CDR2 YYNGEE. V lost 2 bases, J lost 7 bases, and 7 bases lay in between. The CDR3 is 13 amino acids.

V is TRBV7-9 and J is TRBJ2-3, with 11 nucleotides matching TRBD2. CDR3 length: 15 residues. In germline, CDR1 is SEHNR, CDR2 FQNEAQ (reference sequence). The trim removed 3 bases at V and 6 bases at J, leaving 5 bases unmatched. As DNA, the CDR3 is TGTGCCAGCAGCTTTAGCGGGGGGGCCGGGGATACGCAGTATTTT. Translating it yields CASSFSGGAGDTQYF.